This passage covers 24 T cell receptor beta chains from one sample sequenced in a study of blood T cells in healthy people across ages. Through a sample-barcoded 5' primer and a J-beta primer mix, a second PCR was run for roughly 7 to 11 cycles. Each CDR3 protein is one row after TCRdb ran MiXCR on the 5' RACE reads. The sample holds approximately 1.5 million distinct CDR3 sequences, approximately 42% seen once. The sample taken for sequencing was blood. The receptors were sampled from a woman aged 18-30 years in good health.

V gene TRBV20-1 combines with J gene TRBJ1-4; D gene unclear. This CDR3 has 13 amino acids. Trimming pared 3 bases from V and 1 base from J, leaving 6 bases between. The germline gives CDR1 DFQATT, CDR2 SNEGSKA (reference sequence). The CDR3 reads CSASKGTNEKLFF. The CDR3 nucleotides read TGCAGTGCTAGTAAAGGAACTAATGAAAAACTGTTTTTT.

This clonotype appeared once. This may come from a read error, since a much larger clone is one base off. This chain links TRBV6-6 with TRBJ2-1; D possibly corresponds to TRBD2 (6 bases). V was clipped by 5 bases and J by 13 bases, with 18 bases between them. The CDR3 is made up of 13 amino acids. Germline values: CDR1 MNHNY, CDR2 SVGAGI (reference sequence). CDR3 bases: TGTGCCAGCAGTGACGGGAGCCAAGAGACCCAGTTCTTC. Its protein product is CASSDGSQETQFF.

The chain joins TRBV27 to TRBJ1-5, with TRBD1 matching 8 bases. CDR1 is MNHEY and CDR2 is SMNVEV in the germline V gene (reference sequence). The CDR3 has 15 amino acids. V lost 4 bases and J lost 4; bases outside the gene matches: 6. The CDR3 reads CASSSYRGANQPQHF. The DNA of the CDR3 is TGTGCCAGCAGTTCATACAGGGGGGCTAATCAGCCCCAGCATTTT.

This clonotype was observed a few times. This chain uses TRBV7-9 with TRBJ1-1; possible D gene TRBD1, 5 bases. This CDR3 has 15 amino acids. CDR1 SEHNR and CDR2 FQNEAQ come from the germline V gene (reference sequence). Trimming removed 1 base from V and 1 base from J, with 10 bases in between. The CDR3 here is CASSLGAGRNTEAFF. The CDR3 bases are TGTGCCAGCAGCTTAGGGGCAGGGCGGAACACTGAAGCTTTCTTT.

V gene TRBV11-2 combines with J gene TRBJ1-2; TRBD1 might be the D (5 bases). The germline V gene encodes CDR1 SGHAT and CDR2 FQNNGV. The V end lost 7 bases, the J end lost 2 bases, and 14 bases lay between the germline ends. This CDR3 has 14 residues. The CDR3 region has the DNA TGTGCCAGCACCCGGGGACCGTCGAACTATGGCTACACCTTC. As protein: CASTRGPSNYGYTF.

This sequence joins TRBV6-5 and TRBJ2-7, with 9 bases identical to TRBD1. In germline, CDR1 is MNHEY, CDR2 SVGAGI. CDR3 size: 12 residues. J gave up 6 bases and V 9 bases, and 6 bases lay outside the gene matches. The CDR3 DNA reads TGTGCCAGTACGGGACAGGGAGGCGAGCAGTACTTC. Translated, it gives CASTGQGGEQYF.

This clonotype has a single count. The CDR3 here is CNFISGLGAGGEQFF. CDR3 bases: TGCAACTTCATATCGGGACTCGGGGCGGGTGGTGAGCAGTTCTTC. This chain uses TRBV29-1 with TRBJ2-1; tentatively, D is TRBD2 (6 bases). In germline, CDR1 is SQVTM, CDR2 ANQGSEA. The CDR3 is 15 residues long.

Written as DNA, the CDR3 is TGTGCCAGCAGCTCAGCCTACAATGAAAAACTGTTTTTT. Its translation: CASSSAYNEKLFF. The chain links TRBV13 to TRBJ1-4; D call uncertain. Germline assignment: CDR1 PRHDT and CDR2 FYEKMQ (reference sequence). CDR3 length equals 13 residues. V shed 4 bases and J shed 5 bases, with 8 bases lying between them.

The chain links TRBV20-1 to TRBJ1-1, with 7 bases lining up with TRBD1. V was clipped by 4 bases and J by 6 bases; unmatched bases: 5. Looked up from germline, CDR1 is DFQATT and CDR2 is SNEGSKA (reference sequence). The CDR3 has 12 amino acids. The CDR3 nucleotides read TGCAGTGCTAAGGACAGGCTCCCTGAAGCTTTCTTT. Amino acids: CSAKDRLPEAFF.

V usage is TRBV12-5 and J usage is TRBJ1-5; TRBD1 might be the D (5 bases). Trimming pared 9 bases from V and 3 bases from J, leaving 12 bases between. The CDR3 has 13 amino acids. Germline-derived CDR1 and CDR2 are LGHNT and FRNRAP. CDR3 DNA sequence: TGTGCTAGGCTCTGGGGGTACAATCAGCCCCAGCATTTT. Its translation is CARLWGYNQPQHF. Full variable domain (missing parts from reference TRBV12-5 and TRBJ1-5): DARVTQTPRHKVTEMGQEVTMRCQPILGHNTVFWYRQTMMQGLELLAYFRNRAPLDDSGMPKDRFSAEMPDATLATLKIQPSEPRDSAVYFCARLWGYNQPQHFGDGTRLSIL.

The genes are TRBV5-1 and TRBJ2-5; D unclear. The CDR3 length is 14 residues. V lost 3 bases and J 2 bases, leaving 11 bases between the germline ends. Germline CDR1 reads SGHRS; CDR2 reads YFSETQ. The CDR3 here is CASSWLSSQETQYF. CDR3 nucleotide sequence: TGCGCCAGCAGCTGGCTCAGTTCACAAGAGACCCAGTACTTC.

In this sample, this clonotype turned up a few times. J is TRBJ2-5 and V is TRBV7-2; 7 nucleotides agree with TRBD2. The V gene end was trimmed by 4 bases and the J gene end by 0 bases; junction bases not matched to a gene: 2. The length of the CDR3 is 14 residues. The V gene's germline CDR1 is SGHTA and CDR2 FQGNSA. The CDR3 here is CASSSAGHQETQYF. CDR3 sequence (DNA): TGTGCCAGCAGCTCAGCGGGGCACCAAGAGACCCAGTACTTC.

This clonotype occurred a few times. The chain joins TRBV6-2 or TRBV6-3 to TRBJ2-7, with D uncertain. V lost 3 bases and J 4 bases, leaving 10 bases between the germline ends. This CDR3 spans 13 amino acids. Germline V gene lookup returns CDR1 MNHEY and CDR2 SVGEGT. The CDR3 region is CASSYGLFYEQYF. In nucleotides, the CDR3 is TGTGCCAGCAGTTATGGCCTTTTTTACGAGCAGTACTTC.

This clonotype has just a few counts. J is TRBJ2-5 and V is TRBV4-1; D ambiguous. Looked up from germline, CDR1 is MGHRA and CDR2 is YSYEKL. This CDR3 spans 15 amino acids. V gave up 1 base and J gave up 4 bases, with 13 bases separating them. CDR3 in amino acids: CASSQAALGGETQYF. In DNA form, the CDR3 reads TGCGCCAGCAGCCAAGCAGCTCTAGGTGGAGAGACCCAGTACTTC.

V gene TRBV6-2 or TRBV6-3 combines with J gene TRBJ2-1; TRBD2 aligns across 9 bases. The CDR3 extends over 16 amino acids. Germline V gene sequence: CDR1 MNHEY, CDR2 SVGEGT. V shed 0 bases and J 7 bases; nucleotides not matched to a gene: 7. CDR3 loop: CASSYSGGGAKNEQFF. The CDR3 bases are TGTGCCAGCAGTTACTCCGGCGGGGGGGCCAAGAATGAGCAGTTCTTC.

This clonotype was seen more than once but under ten times. V and J are TRBV7-2 and TRBJ2-4, with 7 bases matching TRBD1. Germline V lookup: CDR1 SGHTA, CDR2 FQGNSA. This CDR3 spans 16 amino acids. V lost 1 base, J lost 0 bases, and 3 bases stayed unmatched. CDR3 sequence: CASSLDRGIAKNIQYF. The CDR3 DNA follows: TGTGCCAGCAGCTTAGACAGGGGAATAGCCAAAAACATTCAGTACTTC.

The chain links TRBV20-1 to TRBJ2-1; D is uncertain. The CDR3 runs 14 residues. V dropped 1 base and J dropped 6 bases, with 13 bases sitting between them. Germline loops: CDR1 DFQATT, CDR2 SNEGSKA (reference sequence). For the CDR3, the DNA is TGCAGTGCTAGAGCAGCTGGTGGGGTCAATGAGCAGTTCTTC. It encodes CSARAAGGVNEQFF.

The chain links TRBV6-2 or TRBV6-3 to TRBJ2-5; 8 bases agree with TRBD2. Matching the DNA end better, TRBJ2-7 makes the J call doubtful. There are 15 residues in the CDR3. Germline V CDR1 and CDR2: MNHEY, SVGEGT. The CDR3 sequence is CASSYSTGGFYEQYF. The CDR3 nucleotides read TGTGCCAGCAGTTACTCGACGGGAGGGTTCTACGAGCAGTACTTC.

The chain uses TRBV30 and TRBJ1-2, with a possible D match to TRBD1 (6 bases). The V gene lost 4 bases and the J gene lost 7 bases, with 19 bases spanning the gap. The CDR3 totals 14 residues. Germline V CDR1 and CDR2: GTSNPN, SVGIG (reference sequence). This CDR3 is CAWTQQGNAFGYTF. The CDR3 nucleotides are TGTGCCTGGACACAACAGGGCAACGCCTTTGGCTACACCTTC.

Only a few counts were recorded for this clonotype. The rearrangement uses TRBV4-1 and TRBJ1-2, with D perhaps matching TRBD1 (5 bases). V was shortened by 3 bases and J by 8 bases, with 25 bases between the two germline ends. The CDR3 extends over 17 amino acids. The germline gives CDR1 MGHRA, CDR2 YSYEKL. Here the CDR3 reads CASSQGRVGTRGNGYTF. CDR3 bases: TGCGCCAGCAGCCAGGGCCGGGTGGGGACGCGCGGAAACGGCTACACCTTC.

This clonotype turned up a few times. This chain connects TRBV20-1 to TRBJ1-2, with a possible D match to TRBD1 (5 bases). Germline V gene lookup returns CDR1 DFQATT and CDR2 SNEGSKA (reference sequence). V lost 5 bases to trimming and J lost 2 bases, with 21 bases between them. CDR3 size: 16 residues. CDR3 sequence: CSASPYRDQPNYGYTF. For the CDR3, the DNA is TGCAGTGCTTCCCCGTACCGGGACCAGCCCAACTATGGCTACACCTTC.

This clonotype occurred a few times. V gene TRBV20-1 combines with J gene TRBJ1-2; 8 bases match TRBD1. Germline CDR1 and CDR2: DFQATT and SNEGSKA (reference sequence). Trimming at V came to 6 bases and at J to 6 bases, leaving 9 bases not matched to a gene. The CDR3 is 13 amino acids. Written as DNA, the CDR3 is TGCAGTGCACAAATCGGGACAGGACATGGCTACACCTTC. Translating it yields CSAQIGTGHGYTF.

This chain links TRBV28 with TRBJ2-1; 7 positions match TRBD2. CDR1 is MDHEN, CDR2 SYDVKM, per germline. The CDR3 runs 16 residues. Losses at the gene ends were 5 bases for V and 0 bases for J; bases not matched to a gene: 7. CDR3 region: CASSTSSGGSYNEQFF. For the CDR3, the DNA is TGTGCCAGCAGTACCTCTAGCGGAGGCTCCTACAATGAGCAGTTCTTC.

The chain joins TRBV11-2 to TRBJ2-4; a weak D match, TRBD1 (6 bases). The end of the DNA is better explained by TRBJ2-7, so the J call may be wrong. The CDR3 is made up of 15 amino acids. The germline gives CDR1 SGHAT, CDR2 FQNNGV. CDR3 region: CASSFQRGSPYEQYF. The CDR3 DNA is TGTGCCAGCAGCTTTCAAAGGGGGTCTCCCTACGAGCAGTACTTC.